These T cell receptor beta chains were read from a single sample in a study of cytomegalovirus exposure and HLA in healthy donors. The table came from immunoSEQ multiplex PCR; TCRdb's copy has only in-frame clones and leaves some out. Of 140,000 to 150,000 clones listed, approximately 79% are singletons. The sequenced material came from PBMCs. Receptors were obtained from a woman in her twenties or thirties in good health and CMV-seronegative. The CDR3 runs from the conserved cysteine through the conserved F or W.

v_call	cdr3_aa
TRBV15	CATSRDQSTGKGDEQFF
TRBV21-1	CASSSGTGVEAFF
TRBV5-1	CASSLATDPEAFF
TRBV4-3	CASSRGQSYYGYTF
TRBV7-2	CASSLPRGPSAQYF
TRBV6-4	CASSEGQGAGGYTF
TRBV29-1	CSVDKGMSGYTF
TRBV6-1	CASSTQGGNQPQHF
TRBV4-1	CASSQPGQALEAFF
TRBV5-1	CASSLAPGIMNTEAFF
TRBV5-4	CASSLGGGRTEAFF
TRBV11-2	CASRLLGGQANTEAFF
TRBV7-3	CASSLQGGPLHF
TRBV2	CASAGGSYEQYF
TRBV11-2	CASSLAGFDEQFF
TRBV10-3	CAISARAEDTQYF
TRBV7-2	CASSPGAGGRYEQYF
TRBV7-2	CASSLAGGQLMNTEAFF
TRBV19	CASSTGQYGEQFF
TRBV4-3	CASSQDRVVDQPQHF
TRBV25-1	CASSGPGQEYGYTF
TRBV6-5	CASSYNTRGTKKLFF
TRBV15	CATSRDRAGETQYF
TRBV11-2	CASSLDRREEKLFF
TRBV5-1	CASSQQGQGAGTEAFF
TRBV27	CASSSFGAGTYNEQFF
TRBV27	CASSLGVRGDEQFF
TRBV4-1	CASSQIGLTNTEAFF
TRBV7-3	CASSPNGQVNYGYTF
TRBV29-1	CSVEVGGIGIRADTQYF
TRBV15	CATSRDRQAGYTF
TRBV2	CASSKLRAGGRDTQYF
TRBV13	CASSLTGTSTDTQYF
TRBV5-1	CASSQGQGASGYTF
TRBV4-1	CASSQALDSGGSRQYF
TRBV9	CASSPEGQNYGYTF
TRBV9	CASSAGQNSYEQYF
TRBV7-2	CASSLEVTGSYNEQFF
TRBV5-5	CASSLGTGTRDLFEAFF
TRBV19	CASSTGTKQRETQYF
TRBV27	CASRGREGNLGYTF
TRBV10-3	CAISETDSYGYTF
TRBV19	CASSIPGQARDEQYF
TRBV19	CASSERQGTPLHF
TRBV18	CASSPLPGLGQNYEQYF
TRBV11-2	CASSGQGLRRNNQPQHF
TRBV11-2	CASSLVPFSRDRGITFF